This T cell receptor gamma chain was recovered during a study of gamma-delta chains in newborns, infants, children. Study-level background: Microbial exposure reportedly drives polyclonal innate γδ T cell expansion after birth.

TCRdb called clones from the reads again using CATT. The data hold 3,000 to 4,000 gamma-chain clones, with about 55% observed a single time. The ends lost 12 bases at V and 9 bases at J; junction bases unmatched: 11. The CDR3 is made up of 14 amino acids. Germline CDR1 reads GITISATS; CDR2 reads ISYDGTV (reference sequence). Sequencing was done on a sample of blood. This TCR was recovered from a child who was a newborn, infant or young child, either healthy, febrile or measles-vaccinated (not recorded which). The chain couples TRGV9 to TRGJP. The J gene comes from matching the DNA to germline here; TCRdb lacks it. CDR3 nucleotides: TGTGCCGCCCGCGGAGGGTTGGGCAAAAAAATCAAGGTATTT. This encodes CAARGGLGKKIKVF.